By share, the clone carrying this TCR beta chain counts as medium-sized. What it binds is unknown. This CDR3 spans 18 amino acids. From germline, CDR1 is MNHNS and CDR2 SASEGT. Unmatched junction bases numbered 10, after V lost 7 bases and J lost 1 base. This sample is drawn from a study of spatial heterogeneity in lung cancer. Regarding the study as a whole: The study found that expanded intratumoral alpha and beta TCR counts tracked tumor mutation counts.

Time point in this sample: sample taken at primary tumor resection. On each TCR cDNA molecule, a unique molecular identifier was present. From the 5' RACE reads, TCRdb called clonotypes with MiXCR, one entry per CDR3 protein. Here the sample spans 1,500 to 2,000 distinct CDR3 sequences, approximately 4.6% being singletons. This chain links TRBV6-1 with TRBJ2-6; TRBD1 aligns across 10 bases. The TCR comes from a male donor with early-stage non-small cell lung cancer. The source material was lung tumor tissue, sampled at surgery. In nucleotides, the CDR3 is TGTGCCAGCAACATTGGTCGGACAGGGGGTTCTGGGGCCAACGTCCTGACTTTC. It encodes CASNIGRTGGSGANVLTF.